The 12 T cell receptor beta chains listed next were all sequenced from one sample in a study of molecular identifiers for immune sequencing clone quantification (dated by TCRdb to between 2018 and 2020). The library relied on PCR. The data were produced on an Illumina HiSeq 4000. TCRdb ran its own pipeline on the public reads, namely fastp trimming at Q25 and MiXCR clone calling, and kept in-frame beta chains. When rows share a CDR3 protein, they turn into one entry using the most common DNA and genes. Recorded for this sample are 300,000 to 400,000 distinct CDR3 sequences; 20% to 25% of them occurred a single time. About 0.81% of the sample is in the top ten clones. The sample comprised naive CD8+ T cells from blood, with Jurkat cell RNA spiked in. Reading the label with the study, this specimen's cell subset or site is: FACS-sorted CD8+CD4-CCR7+CD45RA+ naive T cells. Every receptor here comes from a human donor in good health. Some libraries in this study had Jurkat cell RNA spiked in.

Concerning this clonotype itself: Just one base apart from a much larger clone, this may be a read error. The chain uses TRBV28 and TRBJ2-5; 8 bases fit TRBD1. The J segment lost 7 bases and the V segment lost 6 bases, leaving 7 bases of the junction unmatched. The CDR3 spans 13 residues. CDR1 and CDR2 (germline): MDHEN, SYDVKM. This CDR3 reads CASRTGEEGTQYF. The CDR3 DNA reads TGTGCCAGCAGGACAGGGGAAGAAGGGACCCAGTACTTC.

Points on this clonotype: A much more abundant neighbour one base away suggests this may be a read error. This chain connects TRBV5-4 to TRBJ2-1, with TRBD1 matching over 9 bases. The CDR3 runs 15 residues. Germline V gene data show CDR1 as SGHNT and CDR2 as YYREEE (reference sequence). J was trimmed by 8 bases and V by 3 bases; bases with no gene match: 9. The DNA of the CDR3 is TGTGCCAGCAGCTACAGGGGGCCGGTTGGGGATGAGCAGTTCTTC. It encodes CASSYRGPVGDEQFF.

About this clonotype itself: One end of the junction is discordant with germline, which a read error may explain. The chain links TRBV27 to TRBJ2-6; TRBD1 might be the D (8 bases). This CDR3 contains 15 residues. CDR1 and CDR2 from the germline V gene are MNHEY and SMNVEV (reference sequence). The CDR3 region is CASGQGGFGANVRTF. CDR3 coding DNA: TGTGCCAGCGGACAGGGAGGGTTTGGGGCCAACGTCCGGACTTTC.

This clonotype was seen at least ten times. The chain combines TRBV28 with TRBJ2-1, with a weak D call TRBD2 (5 bases). CDR1 MDHEN and CDR2 SYDVKM come from the germline V gene. The V end was cut by 3 bases, the J end by 0 bases, with 12 bases between. The CDR3 is made up of 16 amino acids. The CDR3 nucleotides are TGTGCCAGCAGTTTTAGTCGGGGTAGCTCCTACAATGAGCAGTTCTTC. Amino acids: CASSFSRGSSYNEQFF.

This clonotype was detected many times. The chain carries TRBV7-9 and TRBJ1-5; 7 nucleotides match TRBD1. The CDR3 is made up of 15 amino acids. V lost 5 bases to trimming and J lost 1 base; unmatched junction nucleotides: 5. Germline assignment: CDR1 SEHNR and CDR2 FQNEAQ (reference sequence). The DNA for the CDR3 is TGTGCCAGCAGCGGAGGGACAGAAAGCAATCAGCCCCAGCATTTT. Protein sequence: CASSGGTESNQPQHF.

The CDR3, as DNA: TGTGCCAGTAGTGAACAGGGGACCGGCAATCAGCCCCAGCATTTT. Protein product: CASSEQGTGNQPQHF. The gene calls are TRBV19 and TRBJ1-5; 7 bases fit TRBD1. J lost 2 bases, V lost 5 bases, and 6 bases had no gene match. In germline, CDR1 is LNHDA, CDR2 SQIVND (reference sequence). The CDR3 length is 15 residues.

This clonotype was seen ten or more times. This chain connects TRBV27 to TRBJ2-7; D remains unclear. CDR1 is MNHEY and CDR2 is SMNVEV in the germline V gene (reference sequence). There are 14 residues in the CDR3. The germline V and J ends were trimmed by 5 bases and 4 bases, with 15 bases remaining between them. CDR3 DNA sequence: TGTGCCAGCAGTCCCGGGCTGGCGGTATACGAGCAGTACTTC. Protein sequence: CASSPGLAVYEQYF.

The J gene is TRBJ2-1, the V gene TRBV7-9; D not resolved. Germline values: CDR1 SEHNR, CDR2 FQNEAQ (reference sequence). CDR3 length: 13 amino acids. V dropped 8 bases and J dropped 4 bases, with 12 bases sitting between them. The CDR3 protein is CASVPPGYNEQFF. The CDR3 DNA is TGTGCCAGCGTGCCTCCCGGTTACAATGAGCAGTTCTTC.

Ten or more counts support this clonotype. The rearrangement links TRBV20-1 to TRBJ2-7, with D perhaps TRBD2 (5 bases). Trimming stripped 3 bases from V and 0 bases from J, with 9 bases between. CDR1 is DFQATT and CDR2 is SNEGSKA in the germline V gene (reference sequence). The CDR3 has 13 amino acids. This CDR3 is CSARRGSSYEQYF. CDR3 DNA sequence: TGCAGTGCTAGGCGAGGGTCCTCCTACGAGCAGTACTTC.

Points on this clonotype: This could be a read error, since a much larger clone is one nucleotide away. As the CDR3 is not closed by the conserved phenylalanine or tryptophan, this likely results from a read error. The J gene is TRBJ1-5, the V gene TRBV6-6; D unclear. The V end was cut by 2 bases, the J end by 1 base, with 12 bases between. The CDR3 is 16 residues long. Germline loops: CDR1 MNHNY, CDR2 SVGAGI (reference sequence). CDR3 DNA sequence: TGTGCCAGCAGTTACACCCGACTGGGGAGCAATCAGCCCCAGCATTGT. Translated, it gives CASSYTRLGSNQPQHC.

This clonotype was recorded many times. The gene calls are TRBV4-1 and TRBJ2-7; perhaps TRBD1 as D (6 bases). The V gene's germline CDR1 is MGHRA and CDR2 YSYEKL. This CDR3 is built from 15 residues. The V end was cut by 2 bases, the J end by 4 bases, with 15 bases between. DNA of the CDR3: TGCGCCAGCAGCCAATCCGCAGGGGTGAATTACGAGCAGTACTTC. Residues: CASSQSAGVNYEQYF.

This clonotype was observed a few times. The chain has TRBV5-1 and TRBJ2-5; D not resolved. Deletions cut 0 bases from V and 2 bases from J, with 5 bases between. The germline V gene encodes CDR1 SGHRS and CDR2 YFSETQ. The CDR3 length is 13 residues. In DNA, the CDR3 is TGCGCCAGCAGCTTGGTTGAGCAAGAGACCCAGTACTTC. Protein product: CASSLVEQETQYF. Filled out from reference TRBV5-1 and TRBJ2-5, the complete variable domain reads KAGVTQTPRYLIKTRGQQVTLSCSPISGHRSVSWYQQTPGQGLQFLFEYFSETQRNKGNFPGRFSGRQFSNSRSEMNVSTLELGDSALYLCASSLVEQETQYFGPGTRLLVL.